This T cell receptor beta chain was obtained from a study of graft-versus-host responses after intestinal transplantation. For the study at large: Anti-thymocyte globulin was used for induction in all recipients, who then took tacrolimus and steroids for 3 to 4 years. Broader study findings: GvH clones detected in recipient marrow included some appearing first in ileum or blood. Subjects displaying graft-donor T cell macrochimerism possessed elevated graft-versus-host to host-versus-graft clonal ratios inside allografts.

This CDR3 spans 14 amino acids. Germline CDR1 MNHEY, CDR2 SVGAGI. V was trimmed by 2 bases and J by 1 base, leaving 8 bases between them. Details on this clone: Its specificity is unknown.

The table came from immunoSEQ multiplex PCR; TCRdb's copy has only in-frame clones and leaves some out. This table has tens of thousands of clones, 75% to 90% appearing once. This sample comprised unstimulated CD4+ T cells sorted from spleen or lymph node cells, obtained before transplant. The V gene is TRBV6-5, the J gene TRBJ2-5; D is undetermined. The receptor's source is a human donor who was the organ donor for an intestinal transplant. CDR3 loop: CASSYGLPQETQYF. The DNA of the CDR3 is TGTGCCAGCAGTTACGGGCTTCCCCAAGAGACCCAGTACTTC.